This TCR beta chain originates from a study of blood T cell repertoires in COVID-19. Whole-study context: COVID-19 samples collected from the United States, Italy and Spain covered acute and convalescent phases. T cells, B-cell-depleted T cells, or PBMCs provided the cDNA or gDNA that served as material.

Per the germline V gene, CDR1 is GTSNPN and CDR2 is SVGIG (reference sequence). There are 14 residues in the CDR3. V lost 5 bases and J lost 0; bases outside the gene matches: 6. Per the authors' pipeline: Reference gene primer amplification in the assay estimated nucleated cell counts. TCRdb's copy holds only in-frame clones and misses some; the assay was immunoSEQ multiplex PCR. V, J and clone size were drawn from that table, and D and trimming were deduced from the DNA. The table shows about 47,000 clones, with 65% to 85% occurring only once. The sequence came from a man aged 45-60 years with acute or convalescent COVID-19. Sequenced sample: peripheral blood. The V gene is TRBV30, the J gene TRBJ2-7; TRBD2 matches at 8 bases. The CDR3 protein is CAWGRGAPSYEQYF. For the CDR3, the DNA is TGTGCCTGGGGGCGGGGGGCTCCCTCCTACGAGCAGTACTTC.